In its sample, the clone carrying this TCR beta chain was seen a few times. What it binds is unknown. The entry originates in a study of blood T cells in healthy people across ages. Study-level findings and limits: There were more naive CD4+ cells and higher diversity in long-lived donors than in aged donors. As age increased, TCR beta diversity per million T cells fell in a roughly linear fashion. With unsorted PBMCs, a conclusive comparison of naive versus antigen-experienced cells was not possible.

Germline CDR1 is MNHEY and CDR2 is SVGAGI. The CDR3 runs 15 residues. The V and J ends lost 2 bases and 6 bases respectively, with 14 bases between them. It was with a sample-barcoded 5' primer and a J-beta primer mix that a second PCR of roughly 6 to 11 cycles was run. Each single sample gave us at least 3 million CDR3-containing paired-end reads. MiXCR, run by TCRdb on the 5' RACE reads, gives a single entry per CDR3 protein. The sample consists of about 640,000 distinct CDR3 sequences, 58% of them appearing once. The TCR sequence derives from a man in his 60s in good health. Sequencing used blood. The V call is TRBV6-5, the J call TRBJ2-4, with D perhaps assigned TRBD1 or TRBD2 (7 bases each). CDR3 DNA: TGTGCCAGCAGTTACAGTCCAGGGGGGGGAAACATTCAGTACTTC. Encoded protein: CASSYSPGGGNIQYF.